The 3 T cell receptor beta chains presented below share a single source sample, sequenced in a study of T cells after somatic rescue of genetic block. Repertoires were generated with immunoSEQ multiplex PCR, while TCRdb's copy carries only in-frame clones and drops some. The sample comprises about 70,000 clones, around 90% of which are singletons, and about 2.9% rests with the top ten. The sequenced sample was peripheral blood mononuclear cells (PBMCs). The origin of the receptors is a man in his forties or fifties.

V usage is TRBV10-3 and J usage is TRBJ2-1; 11 nucleotides align to TRBD2. V trimming: 7 bases; J trimming: 6 bases; junction bases outside the gene matches: 5. CDR1 is ENHRY, CDR2 SYGVKD, per germline. CDR3 size: 14 residues. CDR3 coding DNA: TGTGCCATCACTCCACTAGCGGGGGTCAATGAGCAGTTCTTC. This sequence encodes CAITPLAGVNEQFF.

This sequence joins TRBV5-4 and TRBJ2-1; D uncertain. Looked up from germline, CDR1 is SGHNT and CDR2 is YYREEE (reference sequence). Trimming removed 0 bases at V and 0 bases at J, with 10 bases between. The CDR3 has 16 residues. The CDR3, as DNA: TGTGCCAGCAGCTTGGGAAGTCAGAGCTCCTACAATGAGCAGTTCTTC. This gives the protein CASSLGSQSSYNEQFF.

V is TRBV21-1 and J is TRBJ2-1; the D segment call TRBD2 is taken from the table without a DNA check. TRBV21-1 is annotated as a pseudogene. CDR3 length: 14 residues. CDR3 loop: CASSRLAVIHEQFF. The CDR3 nucleotides read TGTGCCAGCAGCAGACTAGCGGTTATCCATGAGCAGTTCTTC.